What follows is one T cell receptor (beta chain) and its context. No antigen is known for it. The entry originates in a study of T cell responses to AZD1222 COVID-19 vaccine. General study results and limits: White British ancestry dominated among donors, who included more females, and clonal diversity was possibly underestimated. Among those given AZD1222, only 5 to 7 were seropositive at baseline. Increased Spike-specific TCR breadth and depth were observed after two AZD1222 doses.

Trimming shortened V by 1 base and J by 3 bases, and 10 bases separated the two germline ends. Germline CDR1 is LGHNA and CDR2 is YSLEER. CDR3 length: 14 residues. TCRdb keeps only in-frame clones here, not all; method: immunoSEQ multiplex PCR. The data contain about 140,000 clones, roughly 90% of them singletons. The gene calls are TRBV4-3 and TRBJ2-7; D might be TRBD2 (5 bases). The specimen comprised peripheral blood, sampled 28 days after the second AZD1222 dose. The TCR originated in an adult who received the AZD1222 COVID-19 vaccine. CDR3 DNA sequence: TGCGCCAGCAGCCAAGTTACGGGAAGCTACGAGCAGTACTTC. It codes for CASSQVTGSYEQYF.